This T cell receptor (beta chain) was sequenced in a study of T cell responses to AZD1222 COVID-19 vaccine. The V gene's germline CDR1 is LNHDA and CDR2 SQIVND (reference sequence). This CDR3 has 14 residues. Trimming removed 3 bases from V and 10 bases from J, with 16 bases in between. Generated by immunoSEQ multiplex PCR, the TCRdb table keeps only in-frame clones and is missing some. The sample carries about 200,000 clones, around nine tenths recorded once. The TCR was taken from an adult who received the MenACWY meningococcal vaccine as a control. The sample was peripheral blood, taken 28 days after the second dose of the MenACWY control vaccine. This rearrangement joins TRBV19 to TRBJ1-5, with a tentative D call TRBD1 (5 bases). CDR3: CASSISGGGHPQHF. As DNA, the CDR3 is TGTGCCAGTAGTATTTCGGGGGGTGGTCACCCCCAGCATTTT. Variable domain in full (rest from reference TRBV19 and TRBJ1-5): DGGITQSPKYLFRKEGQNVTLSCEQNLNHDAMYWYRQDPGQGLRLIYYSQIVNDFQKGDIAEGYSVSREKKESFPLTVTSAQKNPTAFYLCASSISGGGHPQHFGDGTRLSIL.